This record covers a single T cell receptor beta chain. The table came from immunoSEQ multiplex PCR; TCRdb's copy has only in-frame clones and leaves some out. The sample holds roughly 2.5 million clones; more than 90% are singletons and the top ten take 0.11% to 0.15%. This specimen comes from a study of shared clonotypes between healthy human individuals. Germline V gives CDR1 MNHEY, CDR2 SVGAGI. The V end lost 6 bases, the J end lost 7 bases, and 15 bases lay between the germline ends. The length of the CDR3 is 13 residues. The split of CD4+ cells yielded CD45RA+ naive and CD45RA-negative memory subsets.

What was sequenced was naive CD4+ T cells sorted from blood. The subset is: CD45RA+ positively selected. V usage is TRBV6-5 and J usage is TRBJ1-1; D is possibly TRBD1 (5 bases). The receptor was isolated from a man aged 18-30 years in good health. CDR3 DNA: TGTGCCAGCAGCCGAGGGACCGGCGTTGAAGCTTTCTTT. This encodes CASSRGTGVEAFF.